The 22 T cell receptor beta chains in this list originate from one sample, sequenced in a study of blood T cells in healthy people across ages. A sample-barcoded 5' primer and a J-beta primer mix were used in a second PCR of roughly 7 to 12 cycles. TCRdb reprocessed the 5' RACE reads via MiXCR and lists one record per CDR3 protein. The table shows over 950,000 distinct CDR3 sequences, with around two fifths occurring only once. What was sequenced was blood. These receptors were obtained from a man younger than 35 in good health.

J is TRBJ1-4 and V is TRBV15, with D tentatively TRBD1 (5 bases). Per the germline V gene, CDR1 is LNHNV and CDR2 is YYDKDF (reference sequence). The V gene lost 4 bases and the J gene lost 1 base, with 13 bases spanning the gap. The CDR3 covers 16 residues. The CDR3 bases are TGTGCCACCAGCATAGGGGACGGGATAACTAATGAAAAACTGTTTTTT. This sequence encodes CATSIGDGITNEKLFF.

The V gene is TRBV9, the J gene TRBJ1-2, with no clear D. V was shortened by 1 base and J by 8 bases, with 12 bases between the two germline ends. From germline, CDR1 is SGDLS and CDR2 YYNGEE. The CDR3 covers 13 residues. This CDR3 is CASSVRFVGGYTF. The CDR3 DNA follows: TGTGCCAGCAGCGTAAGGTTTGTGGGAGGCTACACCTTC.

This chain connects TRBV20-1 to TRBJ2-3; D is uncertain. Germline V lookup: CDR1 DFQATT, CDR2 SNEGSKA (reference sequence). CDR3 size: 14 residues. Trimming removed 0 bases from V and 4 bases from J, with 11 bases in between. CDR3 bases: TGCAGTGCTAGAGACGTTTACCCCGCAGATACGCAGTATTTT. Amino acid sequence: CSARDVYPADTQYF.

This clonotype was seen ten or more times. The CDR3 here is CASSLVTSQDTQYF. The CDR3, as DNA: TGTGCCAGCAGCTTAGTCACATCCCAGGATACGCAGTATTTT. V is TRBV7-2 and J is TRBJ2-3; no clear D gene. Deletions cut 1 base from V and 6 bases from J, with 11 bases between. The CDR3 consists of 14 residues. The germline gives CDR1 SGHTA, CDR2 FQGNSA.

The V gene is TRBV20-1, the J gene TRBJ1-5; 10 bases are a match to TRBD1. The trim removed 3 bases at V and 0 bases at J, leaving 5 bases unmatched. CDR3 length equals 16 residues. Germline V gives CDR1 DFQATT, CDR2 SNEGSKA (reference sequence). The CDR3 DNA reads TGCAGTGCTAGCCCCGACAGGGGGCTTAGCAATCAGCCCCAGCATTTT. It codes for CSASPDRGLSNQPQHF.

In DNA, the CDR3 is TGTGCCAGCAGCTCCTCAGGGGGCCGCCACACTGAAGCTTTCTTT. As protein: CASSSSGGRHTEAFF. V gene TRBV7-9 combines with J gene TRBJ1-1, with 8 positions matching TRBD1. CDR1 and CDR2 from the germline V gene are SEHNR and FQNEAQ (reference sequence). V shed 4 bases and J 3 bases; nucleotides not matched to a gene: 7. The CDR3 consists of 15 residues.

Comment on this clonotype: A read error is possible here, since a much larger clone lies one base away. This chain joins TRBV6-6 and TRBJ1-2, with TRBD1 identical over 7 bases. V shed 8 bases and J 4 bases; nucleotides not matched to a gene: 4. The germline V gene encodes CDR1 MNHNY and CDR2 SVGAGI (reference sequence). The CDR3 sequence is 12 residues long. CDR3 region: CASGPGGYGYTF. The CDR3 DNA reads TGTGCCAGCGGTCCAGGGGGCTATGGCTACACCTTC.

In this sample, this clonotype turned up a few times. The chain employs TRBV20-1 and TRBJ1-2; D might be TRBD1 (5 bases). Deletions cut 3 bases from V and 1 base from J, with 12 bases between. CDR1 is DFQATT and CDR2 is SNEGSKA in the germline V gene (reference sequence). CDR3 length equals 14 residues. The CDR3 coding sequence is TGCAGTGCTAGTCGACAGAGCGTTAACTATGGCTACACCTTC. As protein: CSASRQSVNYGYTF.

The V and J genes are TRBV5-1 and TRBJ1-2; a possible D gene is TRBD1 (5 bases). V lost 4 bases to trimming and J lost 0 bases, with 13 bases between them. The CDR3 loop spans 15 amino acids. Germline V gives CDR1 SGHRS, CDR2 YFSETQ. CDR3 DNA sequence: TGCGCCAGCAGCCAACGCGGGGCCTCTAACTATGGCTACACCTTC. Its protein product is CASSQRGASNYGYTF.

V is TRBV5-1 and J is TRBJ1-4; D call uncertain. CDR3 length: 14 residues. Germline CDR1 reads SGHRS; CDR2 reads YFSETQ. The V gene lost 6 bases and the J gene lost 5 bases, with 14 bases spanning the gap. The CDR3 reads CASIIKVGNEKLFF. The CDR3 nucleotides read TGCGCCAGCATCATCAAGGTCGGGAATGAAAAACTGTTTTTT.

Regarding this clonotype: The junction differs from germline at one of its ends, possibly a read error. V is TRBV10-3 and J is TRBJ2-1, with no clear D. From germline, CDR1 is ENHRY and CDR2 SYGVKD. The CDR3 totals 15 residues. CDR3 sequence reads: CAISEGRSSYDEQFF. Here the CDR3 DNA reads TGTGCCATCAGTGAAGGGCGGAGCTCCTACGATGAGCAGTTCTTC.

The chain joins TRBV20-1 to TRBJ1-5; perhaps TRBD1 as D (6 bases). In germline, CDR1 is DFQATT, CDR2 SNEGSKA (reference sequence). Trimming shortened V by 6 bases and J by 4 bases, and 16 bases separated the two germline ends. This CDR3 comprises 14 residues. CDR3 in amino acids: CSAARRGRNQPQHF. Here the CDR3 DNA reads TGCAGTGCCGCCCGCAGGGGACGGAATCAGCCCCAGCATTTT.

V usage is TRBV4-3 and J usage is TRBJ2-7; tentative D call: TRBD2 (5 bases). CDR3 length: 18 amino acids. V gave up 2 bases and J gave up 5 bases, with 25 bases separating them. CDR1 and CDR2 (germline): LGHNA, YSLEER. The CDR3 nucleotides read TGCGCCAGCAGCCAATACCGACACCTAGACCGGGGAGTTCACGAGCAGTACTTC. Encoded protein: CASSQYRHLDRGVHEQYF.

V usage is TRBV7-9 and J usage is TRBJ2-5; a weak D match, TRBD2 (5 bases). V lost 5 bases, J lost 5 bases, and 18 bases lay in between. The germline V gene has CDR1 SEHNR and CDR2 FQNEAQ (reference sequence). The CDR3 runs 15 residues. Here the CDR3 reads CASSLPSGSSETQYF. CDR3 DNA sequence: TGTGCCAGCAGCCTTCCCTCGGGGAGTTCGGAGACCCAGTACTTC.

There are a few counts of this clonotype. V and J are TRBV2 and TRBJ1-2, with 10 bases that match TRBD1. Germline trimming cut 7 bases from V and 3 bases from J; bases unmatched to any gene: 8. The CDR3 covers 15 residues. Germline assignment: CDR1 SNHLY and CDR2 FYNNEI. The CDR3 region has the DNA TGTGCCAGCACCGTGGAAGGACAGGGGGACTATGGCTACACCTTC. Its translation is CASTVEGQGDYGYTF.

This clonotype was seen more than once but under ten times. The CDR3 DNA is TGTGCCAGCAGCCCACCTCGACAGTATTCGGATGAGCAGTTCTTC. Protein product: CASSPPRQYSDEQFF. V usage is TRBV7-9 and J usage is TRBJ2-1; tentatively, D is TRBD1 (5 bases). The germline V gene has CDR1 SEHNR and CDR2 FQNEAQ (reference sequence). Between the trimmed V and J ends, which lost 5 bases and 8 bases, there was a span of 19 bases. This CDR3 has 15 amino acids.

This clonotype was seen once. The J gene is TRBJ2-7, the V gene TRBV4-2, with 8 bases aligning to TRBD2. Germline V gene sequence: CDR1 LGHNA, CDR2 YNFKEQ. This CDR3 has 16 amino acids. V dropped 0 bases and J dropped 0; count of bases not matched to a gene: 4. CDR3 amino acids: CASSQEDSGGSYEQYF. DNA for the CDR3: TGTGCCAGCAGCCAAGAAGACAGCGGGGGCTCCTACGAGCAGTACTTC.

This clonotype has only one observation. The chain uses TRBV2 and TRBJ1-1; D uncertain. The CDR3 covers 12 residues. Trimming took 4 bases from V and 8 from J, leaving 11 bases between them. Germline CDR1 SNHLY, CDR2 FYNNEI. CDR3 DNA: TGTGCCAGCAGTGGAGCGGGCAGCGAAGCTTTCTTT. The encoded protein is CASSGAGSEAFF.

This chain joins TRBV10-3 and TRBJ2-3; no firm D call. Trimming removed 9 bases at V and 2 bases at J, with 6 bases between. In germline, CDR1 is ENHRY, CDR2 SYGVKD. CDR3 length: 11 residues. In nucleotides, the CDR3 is TGTGCCATTAAGATCACAGATACGCAGTATTTT. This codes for CAIKITDTQYF.

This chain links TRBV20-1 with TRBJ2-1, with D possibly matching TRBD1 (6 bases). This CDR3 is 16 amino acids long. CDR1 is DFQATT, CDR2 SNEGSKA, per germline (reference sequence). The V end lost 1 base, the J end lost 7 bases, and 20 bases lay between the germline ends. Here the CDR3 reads CSARVDWRTDYNEQFF. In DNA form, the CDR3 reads TGCAGTGCTAGAGTGGATTGGCGGACAGACTATAATGAGCAGTTCTTC.

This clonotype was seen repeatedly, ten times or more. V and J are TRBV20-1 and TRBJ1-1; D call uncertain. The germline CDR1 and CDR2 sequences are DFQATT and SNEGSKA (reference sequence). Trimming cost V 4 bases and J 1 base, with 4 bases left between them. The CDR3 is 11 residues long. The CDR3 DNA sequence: TGCAGTGCTAAGGGGAACACTGAAGCTTTCTTT. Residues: CSAKGNTEAFF.

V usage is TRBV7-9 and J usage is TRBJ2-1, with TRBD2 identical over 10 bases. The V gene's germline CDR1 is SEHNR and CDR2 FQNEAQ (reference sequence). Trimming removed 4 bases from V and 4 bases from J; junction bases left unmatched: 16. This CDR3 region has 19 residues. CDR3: CASSSRRVLAGRPYNEQFF. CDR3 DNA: TGTGCCAGCAGCTCCCGACGGGTACTAGCGGGGAGGCCATACAATGAGCAGTTCTTC.